Below, one TCR beta chain is given with its context. What it recognizes is unknown. This entry is derived from a study of blood T cells in healthy people across ages. Study results and limitations: Leaving the PBMCs unsorted stopped any conclusive comparison of naive versus antigen-experienced cells. A roughly linear age-dependent decrease characterized TCR beta diversity per million T cells.

Sample donors were healthy Caucasian individuals that came from Russia, aged roughly 6 to 95. Each sample had at least 6 million PBMCs isolated. This CDR3 region has 14 residues. CDR1 and CDR2 from the germline V gene are MDHEN and SYDVKM. V shed 4 bases and J shed 4 bases, with 13 bases lying between them. Primed by a sample-barcoded 5' primer and a J-beta primer mix, a second PCR proceeded for about 6 to 11 cycles. MiXCR, applied by TCRdb to the 5' RACE reads, yields one record per CDR3 protein. The sample has 1,500,000 or so distinct CDR3 sequences, less than 45% seen once. The TCR sequence derives from a woman between 18 and 29 years old in good health. The sample consisted of blood. This chain connects TRBV28 to TRBJ1-2; no clear D. CDR3 DNA: TGTGCCAGCAGTTCCAGAGGCCTAGGCTATGGCTACACCTTC. It yields the protein CASSSRGLGYGYTF.